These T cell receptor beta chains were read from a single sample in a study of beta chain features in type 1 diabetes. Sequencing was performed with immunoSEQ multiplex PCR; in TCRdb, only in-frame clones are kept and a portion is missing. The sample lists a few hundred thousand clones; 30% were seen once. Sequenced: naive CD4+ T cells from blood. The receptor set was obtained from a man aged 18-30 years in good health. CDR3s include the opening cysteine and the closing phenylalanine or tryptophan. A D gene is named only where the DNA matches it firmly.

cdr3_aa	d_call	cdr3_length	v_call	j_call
CASSELGSGRFSDTQYF	TRBD2	17	TRBV25-1	TRBJ2-3
CSAGGANEQFF	NA	11	TRBV20-1	TRBJ2-1
CASSRPRDSKNIQYF	TRBD1	15	TRBV28	TRBJ2-4
CASSVQGTGELFF	NA	13	TRBV2	TRBJ2-2
CASSPFRAGGYEQYF	TRBD2	15	TRBV18	TRBJ2-7
CSVGTSSNEQFF	TRBD2	12	TRBV29-1	TRBJ2-1
CASSLTTNYGYTF	NA	13	TRBV4-3	TRBJ1-2
CSVERGQYNEQFF	TRBD1	13	TRBV29-1	TRBJ2-1
CASSSVGGGETQYF	NA	14	TRBV5-4	TRBJ2-5
CASSPRAQNTEAFF	NA	14	TRBV9	TRBJ1-1
CASSQRETQYF	NA	11	TRBV23-1	TRBJ2-5
CSVAWTSGTETQYF	TRBD2	14	TRBV29-1	TRBJ2-5
CASSLDPLTGRKSFF	NA	15	TRBV7-2	TRBJ1-1
CASSKTDNYGYTF	NA	13	TRBV7-6	TRBJ1-2
CASSSGQNTGELFF	NA	14	TRBV5-1	TRBJ2-2
CAIRDNTDTQYF	NA	12	TRBV10-3	TRBJ2-3
CASNMVNSVGANVLTF	NA	16	TRBV5-4	TRBJ2-6
CASSQLAGPGTQYF	TRBD2	14	TRBV4-1	TRBJ2-3
CASSPLGHEQFF	NA	12	TRBV7-9	TRBJ2-1
CASSLVGGRGETQYF	TRBD2	15	TRBV7-2	TRBJ2-5
CASRPGGRQETQYF	TRBD2	14	TRBV28	TRBJ2-5
CAWSVHRGNTEAFF	TRBD1	14	TRBV30	TRBJ1-1
CASAKQGANTEAFF	TRBD1	14	TRBV16	TRBJ1-1
CASSMDARNTEAFF	NA	14	TRBV7-9	TRBJ1-1
CASSLDRSSYNEQFF	NA	15	TRBV7-2	TRBJ2-1
CASSLASGGQFF	NA	12	TRBV5-6	TRBJ2-1
CASSLYTGELFF	NA	12	TRBV28	TRBJ2-2
CASSYSVTSGRYEQFF	TRBD2	16	TRBV6-5	TRBJ2-1
CASSLKSTVLTYNEQFF	NA	17	TRBV27	TRBJ2-1
CAGREQPTDTQYF	NA	13	TRBV7-9	TRBJ2-3
CSASRQGGYTF	TRBD1	11	TRBV20-1	TRBJ1-2
CASSVAASWGYEQYF	NA	15	TRBV9	TRBJ2-7
CASSSLGAGGDEQYF	TRBD2	15	TRBV19	TRBJ2-7
CASSPLAGGGNEQFF	TRBD2	15	TRBV23-1	TRBJ2-1
CASSAVGGKNTDTQYF	NA	16	TRBV7-9	TRBJ2-3
CSVEGGAGTDTQYF	NA	14	TRBV29-1	TRBJ2-3
CASSPGNTQYF	NA	11	TRBV7-2	TRBJ2-3
CAVTGPNTGELFF	TRBD1	13	TRBV7-9	TRBJ2-2
CASSIVLSGANVLTF	NA	15	TRBV19	TRBJ2-6
CAISSSGAEQYF	NA	12	TRBV10-3	TRBJ2-7
CASSVESSSGSQYF	TRBD2	14	TRBV9	TRBJ2-3
CASSQGGANTGELFF	NA	15	TRBV4-2	TRBJ2-2
CAWTGFRDEQYF	NA	12	TRBV30	TRBJ2-7